A selection of T cell receptor beta chains follows, all from one sample in a study of blood T cell repertoires in COVID-19. Only in-frame clones appear in the TCRdb table, and some are missing; sequencing was by immunoSEQ multiplex PCR. The sample yields some 200,000 clones, roughly nine tenths seen once. The specimen sequenced was PBMCs or T cells enriched from blood (not recorded which). These receptors were collected from a woman aged 45-60 years in a cohort exposed to, infected with or recovered from COVID-19 (not recorded which). Each CDR3 is given with its conserved first and last residue. The D gene is left open where the match is weak. Clone size is stated in some rows and not others, as once, few, many or a class when expanded.

CASSFSGGNTGELFF,TGTGCCAGCAGCTTTAGCGGGGGGAACACCGGGGAGCTGTTTTTT,TRBV11-3,TRBJ2-2,-,TRBD2
CASSTTNTGELFF,TGTGCCAGCAGCACAACGAACACCGGGGAGCTGTTTTTT,TRBV9,TRBJ2-2,-,-
CASSPGERSPLHF,TGTGCCAGCAGCCCCGGGGAACGGTCACCCCTCCACTTT,TRBV9,TRBJ1-6,-,-
CASSSLMEGQHF,TGTGCCAGCAGTTCCCTCATGGAGGGCCAGCATTTT,TRBV28,TRBJ1-5,-,-
CASRGLLETQYF,TGTGCCAGCCGGGGACTGTTGGAGACCCAGTACTTC,TRBV2,TRBJ2-5,-,-
CASSFEGNTIYF,TGCGCCAGCAGCTTCGAGGGAAACACCATATATTTT,TRBV5-1,TRBJ1-3,-,-
CSAIGGFGYTF,TGCAGTGCTATCGGGGGGTTTGGCTACACCTTC,TRBV20-1,TRBJ1-2,-,-
CASSLRFGLTVNPYEQYF,TGTGCCAGCAGTCTCCGATTCGGACTGACCGTAAATCCCTACGAGCAGTACTTC,TRBV27,TRBJ2-7,-,-
CASSQGASTDTQYF,TGTGCCAGCAGTCAGGGGGCGAGCACAGATACGCAGTATTTT,TRBV6-4,TRBJ2-3,-,TRBD1
CATSRGQGRRREQYF,TGTGCCACCAGCAGAGGACAGGGCCGCCGTAGGGAGCAGTACTTC,TRBV15,TRBJ2-7,once,TRBD1
CASSREPGRGRQETQYF,TGCGCCAGCAGCCGAGAGCCTGGGAGAGGACGACAAGAGACCCAGTACTTC,TRBV4-3,TRBJ2-5,-,-
CASSSRRWSSYEQYF,TGTGCCAGCAGCTCAAGACGTTGGAGCTCCTACGAGCAGTACTTC,TRBV5-6,TRBJ2-7,once,-
CASSQDYKNRAGNTIYF,TGTGCCAGCAGCCAAGATTACAAAAACAGGGCTGGAAACACCATATATTTT,TRBV4-2,TRBJ1-3,-,-
CATSDSGTGSTDTQYF,TGTGCCACCAGTGATTCAGGAACAGGGTCCACAGATACGCAGTATTTT,TRBV24-1,TRBJ2-3,-,-
CASSAGLEETQYF,TGTGCCAGCAGCGCGGGACTAGAAGAGACCCAGTACTTC,TRBV9,TRBJ2-5,-,TRBD2
CASSAQGGSYNSPLHF,TGTGCCAGCAGCGCACAGGGTGGCTCCTATAATTCACCCCTCCACTTT,TRBV11-2,TRBJ1-6,-,-
CASSADRETLPGYTF,TGTGCCAGCTCAGCAGACAGGGAGACACTTCCGGGCTACACCTTC,TRBV18,TRBJ1-2,-,TRBD1
CASSVSAGGLDEQFF,TGTGCCAGCAGCGTATCGGCGGGGGGGCTCGATGAGCAGTTCTTC,TRBV9,TRBJ2-1,-,TRBD2
CASSEMSGGANTGELFF,TGTGCCAGCAGTGAAATGAGCGGGGGGGCGAACACCGGGGAGCTGTTTTTT,TRBV2,TRBJ2-2,-,TRBD2
CASRALVDRGYGYTF,TGTGCCAGCAGGGCCCTCGTGGACAGGGGCTATGGCTACACCTTC,TRBV28,TRBJ1-2,-,TRBD1
CASSSSGVSYNEQFF,TGTGCCAGCAGCTCCTCGGGGGTTTCCTACAATGAGCAGTTCTTC,TRBV7-3,TRBJ2-1,-,-
CASSQFSSPGELFF,TGCGCCAGCAGCCAATTCTCTAGCCCCGGGGAGCTGTTTTTT,TRBV4-1,TRBJ2-2,once,-
CASSERQGASSYEQYF,TGCGCCAGCAGTGAGCGACAGGGGGCTTCGTCCTACGAGCAGTACTTC,TRBV10-2,TRBJ2-7,-,TRBD1
CASSLYGSGGYTF,TGTGCCAGCAGCTTATACGGGTCGGGTGGCTACACCTTC,TRBV7-2,TRBJ1-2,-,-
CASSPGGIGTGFNQPQHF,TGTGCCAGCAGCCCAGGGGGGATCGGGACAGGTTTCAATCAGCCCCAGCATTTT,TRBV7-9,TRBJ1-5,-,TRBD1
CASSQDGGRGVAEAFF,TGCGCCAGCAGCCAAGATGGGGGCAGGGGGGTGGCTGAAGCTTTCTTT,TRBV4-3,TRBJ1-1,-,TRBD1
CASSPRLAGVADTQYF,TGTGCCAGCAGCCCGAGACTAGCGGGGGTCGCAGATACGCAGTATTTT,TRBV9,TRBJ2-3,-,TRBD2
CASTLGQGNSNQPQHF,TGTGCCAGTACCCTGGGACAGGGCAATAGCAATCAGCCCCAGCATTTT,TRBV19,TRBJ1-5,few,TRBD1
CAWSNYGTEIHEKLFF,TGTGCCTGGAGTAACTACGGGACAGAGATCCATGAAAAACTGTTTTTT,TRBV30,TRBJ1-4,-,TRBD1
CASSPDLVSGELFF,TGTGCCAGCAGTCCCGATCTAGTATCCGGGGAGCTGTTTTTT,TRBV6-5,TRBJ2-2,-,-
CASSPRPAGGEQFF,TGTGCCAGCAGCCCTAGACCCGCGGGCGGTGAGCAGTTCTTC,TRBV6-4,TRBJ2-1,once,-
CASSRGSLNYGYTF,TGTGCCAGCAGCCGAGGGTCCCTAAACTATGGCTACACCTTC,TRBV11-1,TRBJ1-2,-,-
CASGLFGTSGGAYNEQFF,TGTGCTAGTGGTTTGTTTGGGACTAGCGGGGGGGCCTACAATGAGCAGTTCTTC,TRBV12-5,TRBJ2-1,few,TRBD2
CASSLNPSGGAAETQYF,TGCGCCAGCAGCTTGAACCCCAGCGGGGGGGCCGCAGAGACCCAGTACTTC,TRBV5-1,TRBJ2-5,-,TRBD2
CASSLGPGQGIGLNTEAFF,TGTGCCAGCAGCTTAGGGCCGGGACAGGGTATTGGATTGAACACTGAAGCTTTCTTT,TRBV7-9,TRBJ1-1,-,TRBD1
CASGGQGASYGYTF,TGTGCCTCCGGGGGACAGGGGGCAAGCTATGGCTACACCTTC,TRBV10-3,TRBJ1-2,few,TRBD1
CASSLGGANTGELFF,TGTGCCAGCAGCTTGGGAGGGGCGAACACCGGGGAGCTGTTTTTT,TRBV7-2,TRBJ2-2,-,TRBD2
CASSPGTGIGGGYTF,TGTGCCAGCAGCCCCGGGACAGGAATCGGTGGGGGCTACACCTTC,TRBV5-6,TRBJ1-2,-,TRBD1
CASRPGGAGSYGYTF,TGTGCCAGCCGGCCAGGTGGGGCAGGGTCCTATGGCTACACCTTC,TRBV19,TRBJ1-2,-,-
CASSRDRAYEQYF,TGTGCCAGCAGCAGAGACAGAGCCTACGAGCAGTACTTC,TRBV21-1,TRBJ2-7,once,-
CARHTHLVDNLGNTIYF,TGTGCCAGACATACGCACTTGGTAGACAACTTGGGAAACACCATATATTTT,TRBV6-4,TRBJ1-3,-,-
CSASGWASGGAASFYEQFF,TGCAGTGCTAGTGGTTGGGCTAGCGGGGGGGCCGCATCTTTCTATGAGCAGTTCTTC,TRBV20-1,TRBJ2-1,-,TRBD2
CASSVVGTGDNEQFF,TGTGCCAGCAGCGTAGTTGGGACAGGGGACAATGAGCAGTTCTTC,TRBV9,TRBJ2-1,-,TRBD1
CASSDQLAGAGTDTQYF,TGTGCCAGCAGTGACCAACTAGCGGGGGCAGGCACAGATACGCAGTATTTT,TRBV6-1,TRBJ2-3,-,TRBD2
CASSLLAVSSSGANVLTF,TGTGCCAGCAGTTTACTGGCAGTATCAAGCTCTGGGGCCAACGTCCTGACTTTC,TRBV27,TRBJ2-6,-,-
CSGGGISDREGYTF,TGCAGCGGAGGGGGGATTAGCGACAGGGAAGGCTACACCTTC,TRBV29-1,TRBJ1-2,-,TRBD1
CASSLGPDNEKLFF,TGTGCCAGCAGCTTGGGGCCAGATAATGAAAAACTGTTTTTT,TRBV5-4,TRBJ1-4,-,-
CAITRQGPTDTQYF,TGTGCCATCACTCGACAGGGGCCCACAGATACGCAGTATTTT,TRBV10-3,TRBJ2-3,-,TRBD1
CASSLIPEDTGELFF,TGCGCCAGCAGCTTGATACCAGAGGACACCGGGGAGCTGTTTTTT,TRBV5-1,TRBJ2-2,-,-
CASSLVGGDHSPLHF,TGTGCCAGCAGCTTGGTCGGCGGGGATCATTCACCCCTCCACTTT,TRBV5-8,TRBJ1-6,-,-
CASSLQGAHNEQFF,TGTGCCAGCAGTCTACAGGGGGCACACAATGAGCAGTTCTTC,TRBV2,TRBJ2-1,once,TRBD1